The 9 T cell receptor beta chains presented below share a single source sample, sequenced in a study of cytomegalovirus exposure and HLA in healthy donors. PCR used 60 Vbeta primers and 13 Jbeta primers. The data were produced by immunoSEQ multiplex PCR, yet TCRdb's version contains in-frame clones alone and is incomplete. This sample has 150,000 to 200,000 clones; 70% to 85% occur once, and the top ten carry about 3.8%. Sequencing was carried out using PBMCs. Every receptor here comes from a man younger than 45 in good health and CMV-seropositive.

The chain employs TRBV5-5 and TRBJ2-7; 7 bases are a match to TRBD2. From germline, CDR1 is SGHKS and CDR2 YYEKEE (reference sequence). This CDR3 is built from 14 residues. V lost 0 bases to trimming and J lost 7 bases; unmatched junction nucleotides: 7. The CDR3 DNA is TGTGCCAGCAGCTTGGCCTTCGGGGGAGGGGAGCAGTACTTC. Amino acids: CASSLAFGGGEQYF.

This chain uses TRBV6-1 with TRBJ1-3; D uncertain. The CDR3 is 14 residues long. Trimming pared 4 bases from V and 0 bases from J, leaving 7 bases between. Germline V gene lookup returns CDR1 MNHNS and CDR2 SASEGT. The CDR3 nucleotides read TGTGCCAGCAGTGTTTTAATCTCTGGAAACACCATATATTTT. It is translated as CASSVLISGNTIYF.

The chain has TRBV30 and TRBJ2-7, with D uncertain. The V and J ends lost 8 bases and 1 base respectively, with 9 bases between them. Germline CDR1 reads GTSNPN; CDR2 reads SVGIG (reference sequence). The CDR3 sequence is 11 residues long. The CDR3 here is CALAKSYEQYF. The DNA for the CDR3 is TGTGCCCTGGCCAAGTCCTACGAGCAGTACTTC.

The V and J genes are TRBV11-2 and TRBJ2-5; TRBD2 aligns across 7 bases. The CDR3 loop spans 14 amino acids. Losses at the gene ends were 1 base for V and 5 bases for J; bases not matched to a gene: 4. Germline V gene lookup returns CDR1 SGHAT and CDR2 FQNNGV. As DNA, the CDR3 is TGTGCCAGCAGCTTAGGTCTAGCGGCGGAGACCCAGTACTTC. Translated: CASSLGLAAETQYF.

The chain links TRBV6-5 to TRBJ1-6, with D maybe TRBD1 (6 bases). V lost 5 bases to trimming and J lost 7 bases, with 15 bases between them. Germline CDR1 MNHEY, CDR2 SVGAGI. The CDR3 runs 15 residues. The CDR3, as DNA: TGTGCCAGCAGTGGACAGATGGGCGGGAATTCACCCCTCCACTTT. Protein product: CASSGQMGGNSPLHF.

This clone showed up just a few times. The chain employs TRBV30 and TRBJ1-2, with a possible D match to TRBD1 (5 bases). Trimming left V 1 base short and J 7 bases short, with 13 bases between. The germline V gene has CDR1 GTSNPN and CDR2 SVGIG (reference sequence). The CDR3 has 13 amino acids. In nucleotides, the CDR3 is TGTGCCTGGAGTGCTACCCGGAGGGGTGGCTACACCTTC. Its protein product is CAWSATRRGGYTF.

This chain joins TRBV5-1 and TRBJ2-3, with TRBD2 identical over 7 bases. Unmatched junction bases numbered 5, after V lost 4 bases and J lost 3 bases. The CDR3 sequence is 14 residues long. Germline V gives CDR1 SGHRS, CDR2 YFSETQ. The CDR3 DNA reads TGCGCCAGCAGCCCCGGGGAGGGGACAGATACGCAGTATTTT. Translated: CASSPGEGTDTQYF.

The rearrangement links TRBV7-9 to TRBJ2-7; TRBD1 agrees at 9 bases. V lost 3 bases, J lost 5 bases, and 5 bases stayed unmatched. The CDR3 is 14 amino acids. Germline V gives CDR1 SEHNR, CDR2 FQNEAQ (reference sequence). CDR3 in DNA: TGTGCCAGCAGCTTCCGGGACAGGGAAAACGAGCAGTACTTC. It specifies CASSFRDRENEQYF.

The chain links TRBV5-1 to TRBJ1-5; 8 nucleotides agree with TRBD1. Trimming cost V 4 bases and J 7 bases; bases outside gene matches: 10. CDR1 and CDR2 (germline): SGHRS, YFSETQ. CDR3 size: 15 residues. The CDR3 coding sequence is TGCGCCAGCAGCCTAGAGGGCAGGGGGCAACAGCCCCAGCATTTT. Amino acid sequence: CASSLEGRGQQPQHF.